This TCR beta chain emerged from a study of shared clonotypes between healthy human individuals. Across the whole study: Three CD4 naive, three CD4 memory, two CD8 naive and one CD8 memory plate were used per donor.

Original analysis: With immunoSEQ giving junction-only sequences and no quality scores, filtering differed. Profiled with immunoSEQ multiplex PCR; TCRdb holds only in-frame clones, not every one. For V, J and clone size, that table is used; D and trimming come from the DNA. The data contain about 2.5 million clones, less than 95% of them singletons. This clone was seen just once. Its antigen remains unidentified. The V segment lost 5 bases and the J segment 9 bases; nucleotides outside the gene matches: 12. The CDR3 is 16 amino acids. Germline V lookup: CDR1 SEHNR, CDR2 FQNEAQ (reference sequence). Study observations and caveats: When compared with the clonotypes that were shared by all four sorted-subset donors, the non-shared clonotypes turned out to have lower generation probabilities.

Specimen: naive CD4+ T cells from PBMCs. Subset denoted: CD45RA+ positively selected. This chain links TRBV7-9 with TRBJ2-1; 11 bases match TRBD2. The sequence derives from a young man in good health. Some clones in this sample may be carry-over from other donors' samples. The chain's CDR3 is CASSDPPLAGGGEQFF. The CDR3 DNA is TGTGCCAGCAGCGACCCGCCCCTAGCGGGAGGTGGTGAGCAGTTCTTC.